This TCR beta chain was captured in a study of a mutant IDH1 vaccine in newly diagnosed glioma. About the research overall: The vaccination schedule gave patients eight doses in weeks 1, 3, 5, 7, 11, 15, 19 and 23. The start of vaccination came 4-6 weeks after radiotherapy alone, or with temozolomide cycles. Treated patients showed a male proportion of approximately 62%, a female proportion of around 40%, and a mean age of 40.4 years.

Germline V gene sequence: CDR1 ENHRY, CDR2 SYGVKD. This CDR3 region has 13 residues. Trimming took 8 bases from V and 0 from J, leaving 10 bases between them. Sample time point: week 11, during vaccination. Every single dose of the vaccine, 300 ug of mutant IDH1 20-mer peptide, came with topical imiquimod. On this clone: Antigen: not known.

Generated by immunoSEQ multiplex PCR, the TCRdb table keeps only in-frame clones and is missing some. This sample carries about 21,000 clones, roughly 86% of them seen once, and the ten largest clones take approximately 5.1%. Sequenced material: PBMCs, taken from a glioma patient whose treatment included an IDH1 peptide vaccine. The chain couples TRBV10-3 to TRBJ1-1, with D perhaps TRBD1 (6 bases). This sequence was found in a woman aged 40 to 50 with glioma. CDR3: CAIGGPLNTEAFF. CDR3 DNA: TGTGCCATCGGGGGCCCGTTGAACACTGAAGCTTTCTTT.